This is a list of T cell receptor beta chains from one sample in a study of T cells in Graves' hyperthyroidism and ophthalmopathy. MiXCR was run by TCRdb on the multiplex PCR reads, yielding one entry per CDR3 protein. Among 550,000 to 800,000 distinct CDR3 sequences listed, around 16% were seen once. What was sequenced was blood. The receptors originated from a man over 45 with Graves' hyperthyroidism. CDR3s include the opening cysteine and the closing phenylalanine or tryptophan. The D gene is left open where the match is weak. The listing skips clone size in some rows; elsewhere it reads once, few, many or a size class.

j_call v_call clone_size d_call cdr3_nt cdr3_aa
TRBJ1-2 TRBV28 few . TGTGCCAGCAGGGGGACTATTAACTATGGCTACACCTTC CASRGTINYGYTF
TRBJ2-7 TRBV7-9 . TRBD2 TGTGCCAGCAGCTTACTCGGGACTAGCGGGATGGCCGACTACGAGCAGTACTTC CASSLLGTSGMADYEQYF
TRBJ1-1 TRBV28 many . TGTGCCAGCAGTTTAGCCCCGGGCAGTACTGAAGCTTTCTTT CASSLAPGSTEAFF
TRBJ1-1 TRBV18 many TRBD1 TGTGCCAGCTCACAGACGACAGGGACCTTGAACACTGAAGCTTTCTTT CASSQTTGTLNTEAFF
TRBJ2-7 TRBV4-1 few . TGCGCCAGCAGCCAAGATTTCAGGCTTAACTCCTACGAGCAGTACTTC CASSQDFRLNSYEQYF
TRBJ2-1 TRBV6-2/TRBV6-3 few . TGTGCCAGTACCACCCCCCTCGGGCACCGCTCCTACAATGAGCAGTTCTTC CASTTPLGHRSYNEQFF
TRBJ2-3 TRBV6-5 . TRBD2 TGTGCCAGCAGTTACTTCGGACTAGCGGGGGACAGCACAGATACGCAGTATTTT CASSYFGLAGDSTDTQYF
TRBJ1-1 TRBV19 many . . CASSTSAAGISAFF
TRBJ2-1 TRBV7-2 many . TGTGCCAGCAGCTTACTTTCTGAGCAGTTCTTC CASSLLSEQFF
TRBJ1-6 TRBV20-1 . TRBD1 TGCAGTGCATCGACAGGGGGAGGTGCACCCCTCCACTTT CSASTGGGAPLHF
TRBJ2-1 TRBV4-1 . . TGCGCCAGCAGCCCCCATGGGAATGAGCAGTTCTTC CASSPHGNEQFF
TRBJ1-5 TRBV10-3 many . TGTGCCATCAGAGGGGGTCTGGGTCAGCCCCAGCATTTT CAIRGGLGQPQHF
TRBJ1-5 TRBV28 few . TGTGCCAGCTCATGGGAAGTGTTAGGACAGCCCCAGCATTTT CASSWEVLGQPQHF
TRBJ2-5 TRBV10-3 many . TGTGCCATCAGTGAACTCGCAGGATGGCAAGAGACCCAGTACTTC CAISELAGWQETQYF
TRBJ2-7 TRBV28 many TRBD1 TGTGCCAGCAGTTTATGGACAGGGGCGTACTCCTACGAGCAGTACTTC CASSLWTGAYSYEQYF
TRBJ1-1 TRBV12-3/TRBV12-4 few TRBD1 TGTGCCAGCAGTTTGTTCGACAGGGACCCAAAAACTTTCTTT CASSLFDRDPKTFF
TRBJ2-1 TRBV12-3/TRBV12-4 many . TGTGCCAGCAGTGGCAAAGAGCGGGTATCCAATGAGCAGTTCTTC CASSGKERVSNEQFF
TRBJ2-2 TRBV20-1 . TRBD1 TGCAGTGCTAGAGTTCCCCCGGGACAGGGGAACACCGGGGAGCTGTTTTTT CSARVPPGQGNTGELFF
TRBJ2-7 TRBV11-2 many TRBD1 TGTGCCAGCAGCTTAGTGGGGACAGGGTGGCACGAGCAGTACTTC CASSLVGTGWHEQYF
TRBJ2-7 TRBV19 . TRBD2 TGTGCCAGTAGTTCGGCTAGCGGGAGATCCTACGAGCAGTACTTC CASSSASGRSYEQYF
TRBJ1-2 TRBV6-1 many TRBD1 TGTGCCAGCAGTCGCCCGGGACAGGTTCCTTTTCGCCTTGGATATGGCTACACCTTC CASSRPGQVPFRLGYGYTF
TRBJ2-5 TRBV5-6 many . TGTGCCAGCAGCTTGGGGGCTTCGGAGACCCAGTACTTC CASSLGASETQYF
TRBJ2-1 TRBV27 many TRBD1 TGTGCCAGCAGCCCCGGGACAGGGAATGAGCAGTTCTTC CASSPGTGNEQFF
TRBJ2-3 TRBV12-3/TRBV12-4 many . TGTGCCAGCCTTTTCTGGGGGGGCACAGATACGCAGTATTTT CASLFWGGTDTQYF
TRBJ1-1 TRBV27 many . TGTGCCAGTGGATTGGGGGGGAACACTGAAGCTTTCTTT CASGLGGNTEAFF
TRBJ2-7 TRBV4-1 many . TGCGCCAGCAGCCAAGAGCCGAGCAGGAACTACGAGCAGTACTTC CASSQEPSRNYEQYF
TRBJ2-1 TRBV27 many . TGTGCCAGCAGTTTGGGTCTATTATACAATGAGCAGTTCTTC CASSLGLLYNEQFF
TRBJ2-7 TRBV9 . TRBD2 TGTGCCAGCAGCGTAGGGAGCGGGAGCTTTTACGAGCAGTACTTC CASSVGSGSFYEQYF
TRBJ2-7 TRBV24-1 few TRBD2 TGTGCCACCAGTGAGCGGGGGACTAGCGGGGCCTACGAGCAGTACTTC CATSERGTSGAYEQYF
TRBJ2-7 TRBV6-1 few . TGTGCCAGCAGTGACGGCCAGATCATTTACGAGCAGTACTTC CASSDGQIIYEQYF
TRBJ1-4 TRBV6-1 . . TGTGCCAGCAGTGAAGGGGAGGTGGGGGAAAAACTGTTTTTT CASSEGEVGEKLFF
TRBJ2-1 TRBV12-3/TRBV12-4 . . TGTGCCAGCAGCGCGGTACCAACGACCAATGAGCAGTTCTTC CASSAVPTTNEQFF
TRBJ2-1 TRBV30 . . TGTGCCTGCCGGGGGAGAGCAAAACAGGGGCTTTCCTACAATGAGCAGTTCTTC CACRGRAKQGLSYNEQFF
TRBJ2-3 TRBV18 many . TGTGCCAGCTCACGGCCCGGGACCGAAACGCAGAATACGCAGTATTTT CASSRPGTETQNTQYF
TRBJ2-7 TRBV28 many TRBD1 TGTGCCAGCACCGACAGGGGGCGCGACGAGCAGTACTTC CASTDRGRDEQYF
TRBJ2-1 TRBV19 few . TGTGCCAGTAGTATTATAGGTATTAGCGAGACTACAATAGGGCAGTTCTTC CASSIIGISETTIGQFF
TRBJ2-5 TRBV11-1 many . TGTGCCAGCAGCTTAGGAGGGAGTGAGGTGGAGACCCAGTACTTC CASSLGGSEVETQYF
TRBJ1-2 TRBV29-1 many . TGCAGCACGGGGACTAACTATGGCTACACCTTC CSTGTNYGYTF
TRBJ2-1 TRBV9 . . TGTGCCAGCAGCGTAACGACGGGGAGCTCCTACAATGAGCAGTTCTTC CASSVTTGSSYNEQFF
TRBJ2-1 TRBV2 few . TGTGCCACCTTTGATAATGAGCAGTTCTTC CATFDNEQFF
TRBJ2-2 TRBV6-1 . TRBD1 TGTGCCAGCAGCTGGGACAGATACACCGGGGAGCTGTTTTTT CASSWDRYTGELFF
TRBJ2-1 TRBV12-3/TRBV12-4 many TRBD1 TGTGCCAGCAGTCAGGGGGCCCCCTCGGGTGGTGAGCAGTTCTTC CASSQGAPSGGEQFF
TRBJ1-1 TRBV2 many TRBD1 TGTGCCAGCAGGCAGGACAGGGATGCCCCTGAAGCTTTCTTT CASRQDRDAPEAFF
TRBJ2-1 TRBV28 many TRBD1 TGTGCCAGCAAAATCGACAGGGGGGCATACAATGAGCAGTTCTTC CASKIDRGAYNEQFF
TRBJ2-1 TRBV11-2 . . TGTGCCAGCAGCTTTTCTCAGGACCGTTACAATGAGCAGTTCTTC CASSFSQDRYNEQFF
TRBJ2-2 TRBV7-8 many TRBD2 TGTGCCAGCAGCCCGGGGACTAGCGGGATAACCGGGGAGCTGTTTTTT CASSPGTSGITGELFF
TRBJ2-1 TRBV7-8 . . TGTGCCAGCAGCTCAGGGAACGTGTACAATGAGCAGTTCTTC CASSSGNVYNEQFF
TRBJ2-1 TRBV20-1 few . TGCAGTGCTCCGTCCAGCGGACCATCCTACAATGAGCAGTTCTTC CSAPSSGPSYNEQFF
TRBJ2-7 TRBV9 few . TGTGCCAGCAGCGCACGGGAGGGGGCGGATTACGAGCAGTACTTC CASSAREGADYEQYF
TRBJ2-2 TRBV27 many TRBD2 TGTGCCAGCAGTTTTGTCCCGACTAGCGGGACCGGGGAGCTGTTTTTT CASSFVPTSGTGELFF